The 9 T cell receptor beta chains presented below share a single source sample, sequenced in a study of OX40 agonist ivuxolimab in advanced cancers. Generated by immunoSEQ multiplex PCR, the TCRdb table keeps only in-frame clones and is missing some. The table includes around 140,000 clones, under 95% detected once. The sample here was CD4+ or CD8+ T cells sorted from blood, taken in a trial of the OX40 agonist ivuxolimab. Source of these receptors: an adult with an advanced solid tumor such as melanoma, head and neck, liver or kidney cancer.

The chain couples TRBV4-1 to TRBJ2-3; D remains ambiguous. The CDR3 has 14 residues. V was trimmed by 2 bases and J by 0 bases, leaving 6 bases between them. CDR1 and CDR2 (germline): MGHRA, YSYEKL. CDR3 sequence: CASSQFPSTDTQYF. The DNA for the CDR3 is TGCGCCAGCAGCCAATTTCCAAGCACAGATACGCAGTATTTT.

This sequence joins TRBV7-9 and TRBJ1-5; the D gene is possibly TRBD1 (6 bases). There are 15 residues in the CDR3. From germline, CDR1 is SEHNR and CDR2 FQNEAQ (reference sequence). Trimming left V 1 base short and J 5 bases short, with 12 bases between. CDR3 in DNA: TGTGCCAGCAGCTTAGGACAGGCCCGGCATCAGCCCCAGCATTTT. Protein sequence: CASSLGQARHQPQHF.

V is TRBV20-1 and J is TRBJ1-5; the D is unclear. This CDR3 has 10 residues. Per germline, CDR1 DFQATT and CDR2 SNEGSKA (reference sequence). V was trimmed by 4 bases and J by 9 bases, leaving 7 bases between them. The CDR3 region is CSAKGGPQHF. For the CDR3, the DNA is TGCAGTGCTAAGGGTGGGCCCCAGCATTTT.

This chain joins TRBV5-1 and TRBJ2-1, with 9 positions matching TRBD2. V lost 6 bases, J lost 9 bases, and 10 bases stayed unmatched. Germline V gene lookup returns CDR1 SGHRS and CDR2 YFSETQ. This CDR3 has 14 residues. CDR3 sequence reads: CASNSAGGASEQFF. The CDR3 region has the DNA TGCGCCAGCAATTCAGCGGGAGGCGCGTCTGAGCAGTTCTTC.

V is TRBV5-1 and J is TRBJ2-7; a weak D match, TRBD2 (6 bases). The germline CDR1 and CDR2 sequences are SGHRS and YFSETQ. This CDR3 contains 18 residues. Deletions cut 0 bases from V and 0 bases from J, with 19 bases between. Here the CDR3 DNA reads TGCGCCAGCAGCTTGGGCCCAAAGGGACTGGAGTTCTCCTACGAGCAGTACTTC. Its protein is CASSLGPKGLEFSYEQYF.

This clone has a single count. The chain employs TRBV19 and TRBJ1-5, with D tentatively TRBD1 (5 bases). In germline, CDR1 is LNHDA, CDR2 SQIVND (reference sequence). V was pared by 5 bases and J by 0 bases, with 17 bases between. The CDR3 has 17 amino acids. This chain's CDR3 is CASSATQRGYSNQPQHF. The CDR3 DNA reads as TGTGCCAGTAGTGCAACACAGCGGGGCTATAGCAATCAGCCCCAGCATTTT.

The rearrangement uses TRBV9 and TRBJ2-3, with D perhaps TRBD2 (5 bases). V gave up 3 bases and J gave up 5 bases, with 7 bases separating them. CDR1 and CDR2 (germline): SGDLS, YYNGEE. The CDR3 runs to 12 residues. CDR3 region: CASSEGGDTQYF. The CDR3 DNA sequence: TGTGCCAGCAGCGAAGGAGGAGATACGCAGTATTTT. Full variable domain (rest looked up from reference TRBV9 and TRBJ2-3): DSGVTQTPKHLITATGQRVTLRCSPRSGDLSVYWYQQSLDQGLQFLIQYYNGEERAKGNILERFSAQQFPDLHSELNLSSLELGDSALYFCASSEGGDTQYFGPGTRLTVL.

This sequence joins TRBV4-1 and TRBJ1-1; possibly TRBD1 for D (6 bases). Germline assignment: CDR1 MGHRA and CDR2 YSYEKL. The germline V and J ends were trimmed by 4 bases and 4 bases, with 16 bases remaining between them. The CDR3 extends over 15 amino acids. The CDR3 region is CASSPLGNRVTEAFF. The CDR3 DNA follows: TGCGCCAGCAGCCCCCTGGGGAACAGGGTCACTGAAGCTTTCTTT.

The chain recombines TRBV5-1 with TRBJ1-1; D remains ambiguous. Trimming stripped 0 bases from V and 3 bases from J, with 18 bases between. This CDR3 is built from 17 residues. Germline V CDR1 and CDR2: SGHRS, YFSETQ. In DNA, the CDR3 is TGCGCCAGCAGCTTGGCCAACCACCGGACGGCCGACACTGAAGCTTTCTTT. Translation gives CASSLANHRTADTEAFF.